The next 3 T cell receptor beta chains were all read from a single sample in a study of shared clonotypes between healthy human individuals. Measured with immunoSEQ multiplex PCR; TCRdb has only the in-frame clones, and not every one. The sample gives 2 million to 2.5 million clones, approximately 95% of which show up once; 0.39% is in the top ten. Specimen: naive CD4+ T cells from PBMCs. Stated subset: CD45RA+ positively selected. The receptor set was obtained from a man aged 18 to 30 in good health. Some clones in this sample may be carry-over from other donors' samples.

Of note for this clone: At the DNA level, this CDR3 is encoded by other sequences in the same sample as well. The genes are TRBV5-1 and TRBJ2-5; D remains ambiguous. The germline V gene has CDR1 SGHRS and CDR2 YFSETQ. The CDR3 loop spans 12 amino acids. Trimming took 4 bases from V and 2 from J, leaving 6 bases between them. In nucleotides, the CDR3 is TGCGCCAGCAGCCCCCCTCAAGAGACCCAGTACTTC. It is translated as CASSPPQETQYF. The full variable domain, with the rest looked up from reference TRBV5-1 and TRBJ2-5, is KAGVTQTPRYLIKTRGQQVTLSCSPISGHRSVSWYQQTPGQGLQFLFEYFSETQRNKGNFPGRFSGRQFSNSRSEMNVSTLELGDSALYLCASSPPQETQYFGPGTRLLVL.

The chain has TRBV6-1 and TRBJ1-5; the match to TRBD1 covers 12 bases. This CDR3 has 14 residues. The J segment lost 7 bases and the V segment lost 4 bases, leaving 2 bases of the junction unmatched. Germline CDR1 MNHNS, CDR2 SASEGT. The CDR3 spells CASSGDRGHQPQHF. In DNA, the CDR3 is TGTGCCAGCAGTGGGGACAGGGGGCACCAGCCCCAGCATTTT.

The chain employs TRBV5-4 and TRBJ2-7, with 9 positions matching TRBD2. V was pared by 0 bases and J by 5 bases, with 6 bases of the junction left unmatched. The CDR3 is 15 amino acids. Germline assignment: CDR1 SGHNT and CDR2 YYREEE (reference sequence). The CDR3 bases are TGTGCCAGCAGCTTGGGGGCGGGAGGGCCGGACGAGCAGTACTTC. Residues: CASSLGAGGPDEQYF.